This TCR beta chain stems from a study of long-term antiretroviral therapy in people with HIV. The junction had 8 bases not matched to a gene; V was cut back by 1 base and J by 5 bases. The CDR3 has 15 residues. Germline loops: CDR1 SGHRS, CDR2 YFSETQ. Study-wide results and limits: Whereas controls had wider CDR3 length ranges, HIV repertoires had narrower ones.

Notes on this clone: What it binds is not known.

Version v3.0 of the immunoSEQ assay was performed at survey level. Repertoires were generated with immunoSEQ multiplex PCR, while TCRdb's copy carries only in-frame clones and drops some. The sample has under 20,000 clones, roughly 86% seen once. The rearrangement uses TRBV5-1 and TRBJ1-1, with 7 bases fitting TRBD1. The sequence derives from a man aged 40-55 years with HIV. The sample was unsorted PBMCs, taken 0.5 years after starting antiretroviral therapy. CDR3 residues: CASSLQLQGMTEAFF. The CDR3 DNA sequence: TGCGCCAGCAGCTTGCAACTACAGGGGATGACTGAAGCTTTCTTT. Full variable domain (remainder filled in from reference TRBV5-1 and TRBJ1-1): KAGVTQTPRYLIKTRGQQVTLSCSPISGHRSVSWYQQTPGQGLQFLFEYFSETQRNKGNFPGRFSGRQFSNSRSEMNVSTLELGDSALYLCASSLQLQGMTEAFFGQGTRLTVV.